The 12 T cell receptor beta chains below were found in one sample sequenced in a study of shared clonotypes between healthy human individuals. Profiling relied on immunoSEQ multiplex PCR, and the TCRdb table lists in-frame clones only, not all of them. This table has around 1.9 million clones, approximately 92% appearing once. As defined, naive CD8 cells were CD45RO-negative and positively selected for CCR7, with terminally differentiated effector memory CD45RA+ cells excluded. The sequenced sample was naive CD8+ T cells from PBMCs. The receptors shown here come from a man aged 18 to 29 in good health. Some clones in this sample may be carry-over from other donors' samples.

CDR3 coding DNA: TGTGCCAGCACCACAACCGGGGTAAGCTACAATGAGCAGTTCTTC. It yields the protein CASTTTGVSYNEQFF. V gene TRBV27 combines with J gene TRBJ2-1, with D perhaps TRBD2 (5 bases). Germline lookup yields CDR1 MNHEY and CDR2 SMNVEV (reference sequence). The CDR3 length is 15 residues. Trimming pared 7 bases from V and 3 bases from J, leaving 16 bases between.

The V gene is TRBV7-9, the J gene TRBJ1-1; 7 bases are shared with TRBD1. The V and J ends lost 4 bases and 1 base, in that order; junction bases with no gene match: 6. The CDR3 is 15 residues long. Germline values: CDR1 SEHNR, CDR2 FQNEAQ (reference sequence). The CDR3 region is CASSSHWTGNTEAFF. CDR3 nucleotides: TGTGCCAGCAGCTCCCACTGGACAGGGAACACTGAAGCTTTCTTT.

The table lists this clone with a few counts. The genes are TRBV10-3 and TRBJ1-2, with 8 bases aligning to TRBD1. The junction had 8 bases not matched to a gene; V was cut back by 7 bases and J by 7 bases. This CDR3 contains 13 residues. Germline V gives CDR1 ENHRY, CDR2 SYGVKD. The CDR3 bases are TGTGCCATCAAGGGGACAGGCCTGCGTGGCTACACCTTC. This gives the protein CAIKGTGLRGYTF.

The rearrangement uses TRBV28 and TRBJ1-2; D not certain. Germline CDR1 MDHEN, CDR2 SYDVKM. The CDR3 is 14 amino acids. The V gene lost 5 bases and the J gene lost 4 bases, with 14 bases spanning the gap. The CDR3 sequence is CASSPVRATYGYTF. In nucleotides, the CDR3 is TGTGCCAGCAGTCCCGTCCGGGCTACCTATGGCTACACCTTC.

The chain combines TRBV6-5 with TRBJ1-1; perhaps TRBD1 as D (6 bases). The CDR3 length is 14 residues. Deletions cut 8 bases from V and 4 bases from J, with 17 bases between. Germline V lookup: CDR1 MNHEY, CDR2 SVGAGI. For the CDR3, the DNA is TGTGCCAGCCACGCCGGCCAGGGGATCACTGAAGCTTTCTTT. Protein product: CASHAGQGITEAFF.

The chain links TRBV19 to TRBJ2-1; 8 bases align to TRBD2. The ends lost 6 bases at V and 5 bases at J; junction bases unmatched: 9. This CDR3 comprises 15 residues. Germline CDR1 and CDR2: LNHDA and SQIVND (reference sequence). The CDR3 is CASSRGVAGHNEQFF. The DNA for the CDR3 is TGTGCCAGTAGCCGGGGGGTAGCGGGGCACAATGAGCAGTTCTTC. Combining the CDR3 with reference TRBV19 and TRBJ2-1 gives the whole variable domain DGGITQSPKYLFRKEGQNVTLSCEQNLNHDAMYWYRQDPGQGLRLIYYSQIVNDFQKGDIAEGYSVSREKKESFPLTVTSAQKNPTAFYLCASSRGVAGHNEQFFGPGTRLTVL.

The rearrangement joins TRBV7-8 to TRBJ2-2, with a weak D call TRBD2 (6 bases). V was pared by 5 bases and J by 1 base, with 17 bases between. This CDR3 has 17 amino acids. Germline V gives CDR1 SGHVS, CDR2 FQNEAQ. The CDR3 protein is CASSEAIGRMNTGELFF. CDR3 in DNA: TGTGCCAGCAGCGAGGCCATAGGGAGGATGAACACCGGGGAGCTGTTTTTT.

Comment on this clone: In the same sample, other DNA sequences code for this CDR3. This sequence joins TRBV11-2 and TRBJ2-7; 11 nucleotides match TRBD1. Germline loops: CDR1 SGHAT, CDR2 FQNNGV. With 4 bases clipped from V and 3 bases from J, the junction kept 2 bases outside the gene matches. The CDR3 loop spans 14 amino acids. CDR3 region: CASSSGTGGYEQYF. The CDR3 DNA reads as TGTGCCAGCAGCTCCGGGACAGGGGGCTACGAGCAGTACTTC.

This rearrangement joins TRBV27 to TRBJ1-4; the D gene is possibly TRBD1 (5 bases). CDR1 MNHEY and CDR2 SMNVEV come from the germline V gene (reference sequence). This CDR3 contains 15 residues. Trimming removed 4 bases from V and 8 bases from J, with 17 bases in between. The CDR3 region is CASSSQRGVREKLFF. CDR3 DNA: TGTGCCAGCAGTTCTCAACGGGGCGTTCGGGAAAAACTGTTTTTT.

This clone appeared once. V usage is TRBV5-8 and J usage is TRBJ1-1; no reliable D call. This CDR3 is 15 amino acids long. Trimming cost V 0 bases and J 0 bases, with 9 bases left between them. CDR1 is SGHTS and CDR2 is YDEGEE in the germline V gene. The CDR3 loop is CASSLVGWMNTEAFF. CDR3 bases: TGTGCCAGCAGCTTGGTCGGGTGGATGAACACTGAAGCTTTCTTT.

CDR3: CASSEQGPGYGYTF. The CDR3 DNA follows: TGTGCCAGCAGTGAGCAGGGGCCGGGCTATGGCTACACCTTC. This chain joins TRBV6-1 and TRBJ1-2, with D tentatively TRBD1 (6 bases). Germline V gene sequence: CDR1 MNHNS, CDR2 SASEGT. This CDR3 is built from 14 residues. Trimming shortened V by 3 bases and J by 4 bases, and 12 bases separated the two germline ends.

The chain is built from TRBV14 and TRBJ1-2; D gene uncertain. The germline V and J ends were trimmed by 1 base and 6 bases, with 15 bases remaining between them. Germline CDR1 and CDR2: SGHDN and FVKESK. CDR3 length equals 15 residues. The CDR3 loop is CASSQVSFDADGYTF. The CDR3, as DNA: TGTGCCAGCAGCCAAGTGTCGTTCGACGCGGATGGCTACACCTTC.